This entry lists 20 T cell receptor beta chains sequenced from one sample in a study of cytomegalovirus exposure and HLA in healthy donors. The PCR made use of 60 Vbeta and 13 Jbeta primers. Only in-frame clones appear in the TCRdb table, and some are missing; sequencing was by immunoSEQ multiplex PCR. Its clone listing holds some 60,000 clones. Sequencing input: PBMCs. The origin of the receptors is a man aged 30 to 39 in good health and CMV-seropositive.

The CDR3 DNA reads as TGTGCCAGCTCACCAACCGAGGCGGCGCGTGGCAATCAGCCCCAGCATTTT. As protein: CASSPTEAARGNQPQHF. The chain recombines TRBV18 with TRBJ1-5; D remains ambiguous. The germline CDR1 and CDR2 sequences are KGHSH and LQKENI. Trimming cost V 2 bases and J 2 bases, with 16 bases left between them. CDR3 length: 17 residues.

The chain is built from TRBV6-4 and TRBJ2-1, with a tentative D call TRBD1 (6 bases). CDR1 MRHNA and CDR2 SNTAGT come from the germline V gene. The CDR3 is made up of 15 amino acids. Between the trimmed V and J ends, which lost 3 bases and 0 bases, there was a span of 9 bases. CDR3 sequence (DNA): TGTGCCAGCAGTGAAGGGGGAAGCTCCTACAATGAGCAGTTCTTC. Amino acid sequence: CASSEGGSSYNEQFF.

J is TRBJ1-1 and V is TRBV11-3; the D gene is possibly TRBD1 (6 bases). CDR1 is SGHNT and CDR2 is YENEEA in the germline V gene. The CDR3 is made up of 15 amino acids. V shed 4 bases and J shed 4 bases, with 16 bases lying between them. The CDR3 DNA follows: TGTGCCAGCAGCTCTGAACAGGGCTTCGGCACTGAAGCTTTCTTT. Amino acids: CASSSEQGFGTEAFF.

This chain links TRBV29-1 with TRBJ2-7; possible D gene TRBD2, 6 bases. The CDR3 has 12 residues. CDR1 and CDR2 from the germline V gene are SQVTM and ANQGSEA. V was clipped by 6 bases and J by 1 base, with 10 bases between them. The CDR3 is CSVWGESYEQYF. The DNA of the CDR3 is TGCAGCGTCTGGGGGGAATCCTACGAGCAGTACTTC.

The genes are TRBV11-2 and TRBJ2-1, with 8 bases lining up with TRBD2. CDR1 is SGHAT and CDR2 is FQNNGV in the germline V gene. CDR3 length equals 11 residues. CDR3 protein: CLSSGYNEQFF. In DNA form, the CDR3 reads TGTTTATCTAGCGGGTACAATGAGCAGTTCTTC.

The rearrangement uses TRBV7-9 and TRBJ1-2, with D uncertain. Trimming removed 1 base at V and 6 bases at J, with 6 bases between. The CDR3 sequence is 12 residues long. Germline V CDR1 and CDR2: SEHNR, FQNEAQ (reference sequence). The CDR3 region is CASSLVGDGYTF. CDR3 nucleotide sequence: TGTGCCAGCAGCTTAGTAGGAGATGGCTACACCTTC.

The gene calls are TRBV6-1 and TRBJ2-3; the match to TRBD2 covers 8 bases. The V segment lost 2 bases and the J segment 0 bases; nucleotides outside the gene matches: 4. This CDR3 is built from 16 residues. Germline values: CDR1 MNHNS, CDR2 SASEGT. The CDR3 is CASSENAGGSTDTQYF. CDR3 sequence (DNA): TGTGCCAGCAGTGAAAATGCGGGGGGAAGCACAGATACGCAGTATTTT.

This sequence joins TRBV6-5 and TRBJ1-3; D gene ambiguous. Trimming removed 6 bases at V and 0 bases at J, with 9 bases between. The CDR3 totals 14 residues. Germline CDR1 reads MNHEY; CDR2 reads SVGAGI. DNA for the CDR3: TGTGCCAGCAGCCAGGCGAGCTCTGGAAACACCATATATTTT. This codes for CASSQASSGNTIYF.

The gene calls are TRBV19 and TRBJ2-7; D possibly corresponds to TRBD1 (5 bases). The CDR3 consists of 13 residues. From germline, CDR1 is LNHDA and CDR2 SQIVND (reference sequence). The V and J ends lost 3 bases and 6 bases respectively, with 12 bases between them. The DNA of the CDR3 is TGTGCCAGTAGTATCGTCCAGGGTGGCGAGCAGTACTTC. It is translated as CASSIVQGGEQYF.

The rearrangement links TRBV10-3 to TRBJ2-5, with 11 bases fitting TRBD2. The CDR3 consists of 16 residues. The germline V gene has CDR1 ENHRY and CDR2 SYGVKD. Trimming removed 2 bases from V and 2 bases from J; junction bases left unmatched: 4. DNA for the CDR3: TGTGCCATCAGTGAGATAGCGGGGGGGGAACAAGAGACCCAGTACTTC. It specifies CAISEIAGGEQETQYF.

The CDR3, as DNA: TGTGCCAGCAGCTTGACTAGCGGGGGGGCTGAGCAGTTCTTC. Protein: CASSLTSGGAEQFF. The V gene is TRBV7-9, the J gene TRBJ2-1, with 14 bases fitting TRBD2. Trimming cost V 3 bases and J 9 bases; bases outside gene matches: 1. The CDR3 is made up of 14 amino acids. Per the germline V gene, CDR1 is SEHNR and CDR2 is FQNEAQ (reference sequence).

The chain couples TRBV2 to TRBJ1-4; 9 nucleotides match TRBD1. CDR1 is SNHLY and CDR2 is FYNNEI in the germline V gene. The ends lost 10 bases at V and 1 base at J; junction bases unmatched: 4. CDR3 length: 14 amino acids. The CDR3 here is CATMTGGTNEKLFF. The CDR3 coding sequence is TGTGCCACTATGACAGGGGGAACTAATGAAAAACTGTTTTTT. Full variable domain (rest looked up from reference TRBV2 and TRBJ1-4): EPEVTQTPSHQVTQMGQEVILRCVPISNHLYFYWYRQILGQKVEFLVSFYNNEISEKSEIFDDQFSVERPDGSNFTLKIRSTKLEDSAMYFCATMTGGTNEKLFFGSGTQLSVL.

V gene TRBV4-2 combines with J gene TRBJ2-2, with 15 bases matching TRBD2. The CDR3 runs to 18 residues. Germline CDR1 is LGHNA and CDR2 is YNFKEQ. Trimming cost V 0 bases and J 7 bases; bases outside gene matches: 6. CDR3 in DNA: TGTGCCAGCAGCCAAGATTTCGGGACTAGCGGGAGGAGCGGGGAGCTGTTTTTT. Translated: CASSQDFGTSGRSGELFF.

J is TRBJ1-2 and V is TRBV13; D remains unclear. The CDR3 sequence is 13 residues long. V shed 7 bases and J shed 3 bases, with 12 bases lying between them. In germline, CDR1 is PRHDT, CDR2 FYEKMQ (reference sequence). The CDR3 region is CASMRRGDYGYTF. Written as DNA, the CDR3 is TGTGCCAGCATGAGGCGCGGGGACTATGGCTACACCTTC.

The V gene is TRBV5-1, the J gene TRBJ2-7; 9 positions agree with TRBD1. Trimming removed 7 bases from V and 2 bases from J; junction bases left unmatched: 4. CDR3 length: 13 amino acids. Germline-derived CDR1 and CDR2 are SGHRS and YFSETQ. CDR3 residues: CASRDRDAYEQYF. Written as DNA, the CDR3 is TGCGCCAGCCGGGACAGGGACGCCTACGAGCAGTACTTC.

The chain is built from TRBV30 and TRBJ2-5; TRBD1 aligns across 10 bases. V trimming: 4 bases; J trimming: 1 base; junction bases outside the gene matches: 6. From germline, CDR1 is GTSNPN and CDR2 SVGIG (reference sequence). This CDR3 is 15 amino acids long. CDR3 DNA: TGTGCCTGGACCCCCGGACAGGGGGGCCAAGAGACCCAGTACTTC. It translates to CAWTPGQGGQETQYF.

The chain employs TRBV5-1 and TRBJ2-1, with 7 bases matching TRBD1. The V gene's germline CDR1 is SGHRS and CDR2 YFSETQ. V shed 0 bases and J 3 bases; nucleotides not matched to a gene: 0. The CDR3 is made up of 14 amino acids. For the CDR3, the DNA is TGCGCCAGCAGCTTGGGGGACAGCTACAATGAGCAGTTCTTC. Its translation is CASSLGDSYNEQFF.

The CDR3 protein is CAGGLAETYEQYF. The CDR3 bases are TGTGCCGGGGGACTAGCGGAAACCTACGAGCAGTACTTC. The chain links TRBV19 to TRBJ2-7; 11 bases are shared with TRBD2. Germline V gene lookup returns CDR1 LNHDA and CDR2 SQIVND (reference sequence). Unmatched junction bases numbered 5, after V lost 11 bases and J lost 2 bases. CDR3 size: 13 residues.

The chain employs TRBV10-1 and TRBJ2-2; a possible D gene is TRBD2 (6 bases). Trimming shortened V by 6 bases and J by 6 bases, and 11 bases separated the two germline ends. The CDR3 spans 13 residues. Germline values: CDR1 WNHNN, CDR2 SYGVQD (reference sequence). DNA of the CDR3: TGCGCCAGCAGCTCGTGGGAGGCCGGGGAGCTGTTTTTT. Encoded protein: CASSSWEAGELFF.

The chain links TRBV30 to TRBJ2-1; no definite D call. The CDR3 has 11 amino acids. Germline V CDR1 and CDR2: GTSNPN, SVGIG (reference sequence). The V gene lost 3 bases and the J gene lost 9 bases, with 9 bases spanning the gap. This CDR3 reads CAWSGVSEQFF. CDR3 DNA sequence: TGTGCCTGGAGCGGAGTCTCTGAGCAGTTCTTC.